This entry lists 25 T cell receptor beta chains sequenced from one sample in a study of blood T cell repertoires in COVID-19. Only in-frame clones appear in the TCRdb table, and some are missing; sequencing was by immunoSEQ multiplex PCR. Here the sample spans some 30,000 clones, about 85% being singletons. Sequenced material: peripheral blood. The receptors stem from a man aged 55 to 70 with active COVID-19.

V usage is TRBV4-1 and J usage is TRBJ2-5; 12 positions agree with TRBD1. This CDR3 comprises 18 residues. The germline gives CDR1 MGHRA, CDR2 YSYEKL. The ends lost 3 bases at V and 5 bases at J; junction bases unmatched: 13. The CDR3 region is CASSHLTLGTGGGETQYF. In nucleotides, the CDR3 is TGCGCCAGCAGCCACCTAACCCTTGGGACAGGGGGCGGGGAGACCCAGTACTTC.

This chain connects TRBV19 to TRBJ2-5, with 9 bases that match TRBD1. In germline, CDR1 is LNHDA, CDR2 SQIVND (reference sequence). V gave up 5 bases and J gave up 6 bases; unmatched junction bases: 7. CDR3 size: 14 residues. The CDR3 DNA is TGTGCCAGTAGTTCATCCGGGACAGGGAAGACCCAGTACTTC. Translating it yields CASSSSGTGKTQYF.

This sequence joins TRBV28 and TRBJ2-3; 12 nucleotides agree with TRBD2. This CDR3 is built from 16 residues. V lost 4 bases and J lost 1; bases outside the gene matches: 3. In germline, CDR1 is MDHEN, CDR2 SYDVKM. The CDR3 DNA reads as TGTGCCAGCAGTTCATGGACTAGCGGGGGCACAGATACGCAGTATTTT. Translating it yields CASSSWTSGGTDTQYF.

The rearrangement uses TRBV6-4 and TRBJ2-1; 8 nucleotides match TRBD2. The length of the CDR3 is 16 residues. The ends lost 6 bases at V and 12 bases at J; junction bases unmatched: 19. Germline V gene sequence: CDR1 MRHNA, CDR2 SNTAGT. As DNA, the CDR3 is TGTGCCAGCAGCGCGGAGGACGGGGGGGATACAATGAGGCAGTTCTTC. Its translation: CASSAEDGGDTMRQFF.

This chain links TRBV6-5 with TRBJ2-7; D is unresolved. The CDR3 is made up of 13 amino acids. The germline gives CDR1 MNHEY, CDR2 SVGAGI. Trimming took off 0 bases at V and 12 bases at J, with 15 bases between the two ends. CDR3 sequence reads: CASSYSRSSRWYF. DNA of the CDR3: TGTGCCAGCAGTTACTCGAGATCGAGCCGGTGGTACTTC.

J is TRBJ1-1 and V is TRBV7-8; D gene ambiguous. Looked up from germline, CDR1 is SGHVS and CDR2 is FQNEAQ. V shed 3 bases and J shed 1 base, with 9 bases lying between them. The CDR3 extends over 14 amino acids. CDR3 sequence reads: CASSFSRRNTEAFF. Written as DNA, the CDR3 is TGTGCCAGCAGCTTTTCTAGGAGGAACACTGAAGCTTTCTTT.

The chain employs TRBV7-6 and TRBJ1-4, with D tentatively TRBD1 (5 bases). The CDR3 contains 15 residues. The germline CDR1 and CDR2 sequences are SGHVS and FNYEAQ. Between the trimmed V and J ends, which lost 7 bases and 5 bases, there was a span of 17 bases. This chain's CDR3 is CASTTIGGVNEKLFF. CDR3 nucleotides: TGTGCCAGCACCACCATCGGGGGGGTGAATGAAAAACTGTTTTTT. The variable domain in full, completed from reference TRBV7-6 and TRBJ1-4, reads GAGVSQSPRYKVTKRGQDVALRCDPISGHVSLYWYRQALGQGPEFLTYFNYEAQQDKSGLPNDRFSAERPEGSISTLTIQRTEQRDSAMYRCASTTIGGVNEKLFFGSGTQLSVL.

This chain connects TRBV7-3 to TRBJ1-2; 8 nucleotides agree with TRBD1. V trimming: 5 bases; J trimming: 6 bases; junction bases outside the gene matches: 5. CDR1 SGHTA and CDR2 FQGTGA come from the germline V gene. The CDR3 consists of 13 residues. This CDR3 reads CASSNQGADGYTF. CDR3 sequence (DNA): TGTGCCAGCAGCAACCAGGGGGCAGATGGCTACACCTTC.

Only one count was recorded for this clone. The chain joins TRBV29-1 to TRBJ1-5; the D is unclear. Trimming took off 3 bases at V and 2 bases at J, with 11 bases between the two ends. The V gene's germline CDR1 is SQVTM and CDR2 ANQGSEA. The CDR3 covers 14 residues. CDR3 protein: CSVESGNGNQPQHF. The DNA for the CDR3 is TGCAGCGTTGAGTCGGGGAATGGCAATCAGCCCCAGCATTTT.

This rearrangement joins TRBV6-5 to TRBJ2-7, with 7 bases identical to TRBD1. This CDR3 spans 16 amino acids. Germline V CDR1 and CDR2: MNHEY, SVGAGI. The junction had 5 bases not matched to a gene; V was cut back by 0 bases and J by 0 bases. The CDR3 sequence: CASSYSRGGTSYEQYF. DNA for the CDR3: TGTGCCAGCAGTTACTCCCGAGGGGGCACCTCCTACGAGCAGTACTTC.

Judged by abundance, this clone is medium-sized. The rearrangement links TRBV28 to TRBJ1-5; D is perhaps TRBD1 (6 bases). V lost 4 bases to trimming and J lost 5 bases, with 15 bases between them. CDR1 is MDHEN, CDR2 SYDVKM, per germline. This CDR3 region has 15 residues. The CDR3 region is CASSSPSGADQPQHF. CDR3 nucleotide sequence: TGTGCCAGCAGTTCCCCCTCAGGGGCGGATCAGCCCCAGCATTTT.

The chain has TRBV19 and TRBJ2-2; 11 nucleotides line up with TRBD2. This CDR3 contains 15 residues. After removal of 3 bases from V and 6 bases from J, the junction contained 3 bases not matched to a gene. Germline assignment: CDR1 LNHDA and CDR2 SQIVND (reference sequence). The CDR3: CASSISGGAAGELFF. The CDR3, as DNA: TGTGCCAGTAGTATTAGCGGGGGGGCCGCCGGGGAGCTGTTTTTT.

V usage is TRBV19 and J usage is TRBJ1-3; no reliable D call. Trimming removed 5 bases from V and 1 base from J, with 15 bases in between. Germline V gene lookup returns CDR1 LNHDA and CDR2 SQIVND (reference sequence). The CDR3 loop spans 16 amino acids. The CDR3 loop reads CASSRRGDSSGNTIYF. The CDR3 DNA reads as TGTGCCAGTAGTCGCCGGGGTGATAGTTCTGGAAACACCATATATTTT.

The chain couples TRBV28 to TRBJ2-7, with TRBD2 identical over 11 bases. The CDR3 is 16 amino acids. Germline CDR1 reads MDHEN; CDR2 reads SYDVKM. The V gene end was trimmed by 2 bases and the J gene end by 3 bases; junction bases not matched to a gene: 6. The CDR3: CASSLAVAGGRYEQYF. The CDR3 DNA follows: TGTGCCAGCAGTTTAGCGGTAGCGGGGGGGCGCTACGAGCAGTACTTC. Full variable domain (outside the CDR3, taken from reference TRBV28 and TRBJ2-7): DVKVTQSSRYLVKRTGEKVFLECVQDMDHENMFWYRQDPGLGLRLIYFSYDVKMKEKGDIPEGYSVSREKKERFSLILESASTNQTSMYLCASSLAVAGGRYEQYFGPGTRLTVT.

The rearrangement joins TRBV7-6 to TRBJ1-1, with D tentatively TRBD1 (5 bases). The CDR3 is made up of 15 amino acids. CDR1 is SGHVS, CDR2 FNYEAQ, per germline. V gave up 1 base and J gave up 4 bases, with 13 bases separating them. CDR3 nucleotide sequence: TGTGCCAGCAGCTTAGGCGGTGGGGCCGGCACTGAAGCTTTCTTT. Residues: CASSLGGGAGTEAFF.

The genes are TRBV12-3 or TRBV12-4 and TRBJ2-1; perhaps TRBD1 as D (5 bases). V was cut by 7 bases and J by 5 bases, with 12 bases left in between. The CDR3 consists of 13 residues. CDR3 region: CASTSDMHNEQFF. In nucleotides, the CDR3 is TGTGCCAGCACTTCGGACATGCACAATGAGCAGTTCTTC.

The genes are TRBV7-9 and TRBJ2-3; tentatively, D is TRBD2 (6 bases). V was clipped by 3 bases and J by 1 base, with 14 bases between them. The CDR3 length is 16 residues. Germline CDR1 SEHNR, CDR2 FQNEAQ (reference sequence). CDR3 residues: CASSLEAAGRTDTQYF. The DNA of the CDR3 is TGTGCCAGCAGCTTGGAGGCGGCGGGGCGCACAGATACGCAGTATTTT.

V is TRBV9 and J is TRBJ1-4; 9 bases align to TRBD1. This CDR3 has 15 amino acids. Germline trimming cut 3 bases from V and 6 bases from J; bases unmatched to any gene: 6. The germline gives CDR1 SGDLS, CDR2 YYNGEE. The chain's CDR3 is CASSGGTGMDEKLFF. The CDR3 region has the DNA TGTGCCAGCAGCGGGGGGACAGGGATGGATGAAAAACTGTTTTTT.

This clone was recorded once. This chain joins TRBV6-6 and TRBJ1-1; D is ambiguous. In germline, CDR1 is MNHNY, CDR2 SVGAGI (reference sequence). With 7 bases removed from V and 5 bases from J, the gap between germline ends came to 14 bases. This CDR3 spans 13 amino acids. In nucleotides, the CDR3 is TGTGCCAGCATGCGGGGAGGAGAGACTGAAGCTTTCTTT. It codes for CASMRGGETEAFF.

The V call is TRBV10-2, the J call TRBJ2-1, with D tentatively TRBD2 (6 bases). V gave up 4 bases and J gave up 6 bases, with 16 bases separating them. From germline, CDR1 is WSHSY and CDR2 SAAADI. The CDR3 is made up of 15 amino acids. CDR3 DNA: TGCGCCAGCAGTGGGACCCAAACGGGAGTCAATGAGCAGTTCTTC. The encoded protein is CASSGTQTGVNEQFF.

V gene TRBV5-1 combines with J gene TRBJ2-3, with 12 bases matching TRBD1. Germline V gene sequence: CDR1 SGHRS, CDR2 YFSETQ. With V trimmed by 0 bases and J by 4 bases, 0 bases remained unmatched. CDR3 length: 15 residues. This CDR3 is CASSLGDRGPDTQYF. CDR3 in DNA: TGCGCCAGCAGCTTGGGGGACAGGGGGCCAGATACGCAGTATTTT.

This clone appeared a single time. This chain joins TRBV14 and TRBJ2-1; TRBD2 agrees at 14 bases. V dropped 4 bases and J dropped 4; count of bases not matched to a gene: 6. From germline, CDR1 is SGHDN and CDR2 FVKESK. The CDR3 is 17 amino acids. The CDR3, as DNA: TGTGCCAGCAGCCCCGGACTAGCGGGGGGTAGGTACAATGAGCAGTTCTTC. Encoded protein: CASSPGLAGGRYNEQFF.

This chain connects TRBV5-8 to TRBJ2-1, with D possibly TRBD2 on 7 matching bases. The CDR3 consists of 16 residues. V lost 0 bases, J lost 0 bases, and 10 bases lay in between. Germline CDR1 reads SGHTS; CDR2 reads YDEGEE. The CDR3 sequence: CASSLERGASYNEQFF. CDR3 nucleotides: TGTGCCAGCAGCTTGGAACGGGGGGCCTCCTACAATGAGCAGTTCTTC.

In DNA form, the CDR3 reads TGTGCCAGCAGCTTAGACGTCGTATTATTGCGGCTTATGAACACTGAAGCTTTCTTT. It encodes CASSLDVVLLRLMNTEAFF. This chain links TRBV7-8 with TRBJ1-1; D remains ambiguous. The CDR3 length is 19 residues. Germline V CDR1 and CDR2: SGHVS, FQNEAQ. The V and J ends lost 1 base and 0 bases respectively, with 21 bases between them.

The chain combines TRBV5-1 with TRBJ2-1, with 7 positions matching TRBD1. The CDR3 consists of 14 residues. With V trimmed by 7 bases and J by 6 bases, 10 bases remained unmatched. Germline lookup yields CDR1 SGHRS and CDR2 YFSETQ. CDR3 in DNA: TGCGCCAGCGGCAGGGGGAACTCCGGCAATGAGCAGTTCTTC. Its translation is CASGRGNSGNEQFF.